This paragraph covers one T cell receptor (beta chain) sequence. The CDR3 runs to 14 residues. CDR1 is SGHRS, CDR2 YFSETQ, per germline. Trimming pared 4 bases from V and 5 bases from J, leaving 15 bases between. Time point meaning: newly diagnosed GD, antithyroid drugs for less than 3 months. The TCR library was made from RNA that had been extracted from PBMCs in TRIzol. Both iRepertoire HTBI primers and Arm-PCR of CDR3 regions were used to build the TCR beta libraries. TCRdb re-derived calls from the multiplex PCR reads in MiXCR, one entry per CDR3 protein. The data show 520,000 or so distinct CDR3 sequences, around 13% seen once. The sample is drawn from a study of regulatory T cells in long-lasting Graves disease. These data also featured in a second study, about T cells in Graves' hyperthyroidism and ophthalmopathy.

This TCR came from a woman aged 30 to 39 with Graves disease. The sample here was peripheral blood mononuclear cells (PBMCs), taken at new diagnosis, from a patient treated with antithyroid drugs. The chain combines TRBV5-1 with TRBJ1-2; a possible D gene is TRBD1 (5 bases). The CDR3: CASSPDGAGYGYTF. The CDR3 DNA is TGCGCCAGCAGCCCCGACGGGGCCGGATATGGCTACACCTTC.